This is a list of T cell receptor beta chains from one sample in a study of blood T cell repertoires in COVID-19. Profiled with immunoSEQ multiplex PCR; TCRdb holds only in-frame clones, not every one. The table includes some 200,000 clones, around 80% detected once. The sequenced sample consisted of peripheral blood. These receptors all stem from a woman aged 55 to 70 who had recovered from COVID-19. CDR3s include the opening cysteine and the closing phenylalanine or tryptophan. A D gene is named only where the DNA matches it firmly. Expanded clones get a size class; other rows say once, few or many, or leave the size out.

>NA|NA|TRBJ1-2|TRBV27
TGTGCCAGCGGACCTCGCCCGGGGGTCCCTGCTAGGGACTATGGCTACACCTTC
CASGPRPGVPARDYGYTF
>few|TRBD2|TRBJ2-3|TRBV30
TGTGCCTGGAGCCCAGCGGGGGGCCGGAGCACAGATACGCAGTATTTT
CAWSPAGGRSTDTQYF
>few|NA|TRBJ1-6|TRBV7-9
TGTGCCAGCCGACCCGCAGGCTCCTATAATTCACCCCTCCACTTT
CASRPAGSYNSPLHF
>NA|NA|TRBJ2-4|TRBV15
TGTGCCACCAGCAGAGAAGGGGGTACCAAAAACATTCAGTACTTC
CATSREGGTKNIQYF
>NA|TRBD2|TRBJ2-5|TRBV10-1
TGCGCCAGCAGTATAGCGGGGGGGCGAGAGACCCAGTACTTC
CASSIAGGRETQYF
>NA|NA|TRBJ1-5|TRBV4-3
TGCGCCAGCAGCCAAGAAGTGCATGGCAGGCCATATAGCAATCAGCCCCAGCATTTT
CASSQEVHGRPYSNQPQHF
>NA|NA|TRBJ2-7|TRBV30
TGTGCCTGGAGTGCCCCCCCCAGCGAGCAGTACTTC
CAWSAPPSEQYF
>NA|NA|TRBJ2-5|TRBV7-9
TGTGCCAGCAGCTTATCTCTTAGCTACGAGACCCAGTACTTC
CASSLSLSYETQYF
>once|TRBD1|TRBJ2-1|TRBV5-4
TGTGCCAGCAGCGGCCGGGACAGGTCCTACAATGAGCAGTTCTTC
CASSGRDRSYNEQFF
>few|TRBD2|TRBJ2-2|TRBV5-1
TGCGCCTCAAACCTCGAAGCGGGGGCCGGCACCGGGGAGCTGTTTTTT
CASNLEAGAGTGELFF
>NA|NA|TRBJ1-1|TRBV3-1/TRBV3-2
TGTGCCAGCAGCCAGTCATATACGGGGGTAGAAGCTTTCTTT
CASSQSYTGVEAFF
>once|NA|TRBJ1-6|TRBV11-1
TGTGCCAGCAGCCCAGGCTTAGATTCACCCCTCCACTTT
CASSPGLDSPLHF
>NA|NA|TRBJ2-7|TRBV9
TGTGCCAGCAGCCCGTCGGACAGTTGGTACGAGCAGTACTTC
CASSPSDSWYEQYF
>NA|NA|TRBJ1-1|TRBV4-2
TGTGCCAGCAGCCAGGGGAACAGGGCGGGCACTGAAGCTTTCTTT
CASSQGNRAGTEAFF
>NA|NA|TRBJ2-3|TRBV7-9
TGTGCCAGCAGCCCGTTAATTTCAGATACGCAGTATTTT
CASSPLISDTQYF
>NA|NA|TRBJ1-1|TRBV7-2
TGTGCCAGCAGCTTAGGTGGAGGGGCAGTTGAAGCTTTCTTT
CASSLGGGAVEAFF
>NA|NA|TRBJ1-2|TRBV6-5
TGTGCCAGCACCGTCAGGGAAACCGGCTACACCTTC
CASTVRETGYTF
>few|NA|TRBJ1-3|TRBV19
TGTGCCAGTGACCGGGGAGATTTCTCTGGAAACACCATATATTTT
CASDRGDFSGNTIYF
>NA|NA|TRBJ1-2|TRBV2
TGTGCCAGCTCCCTGGAGTATGGCTACACCTTC
CASSLEYGYTF
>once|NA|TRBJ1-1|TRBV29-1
TGCAGCGTTGATGCGGCGTCGACTGAAGCTTTCTTT
CSVDAASTEAFF
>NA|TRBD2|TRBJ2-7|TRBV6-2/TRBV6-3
TGTGCCAGCAGTTATTTCCCGTCAGCGGGGGGTCGCTACGAGCAGTACTTC
CASSYFPSAGGRYEQYF
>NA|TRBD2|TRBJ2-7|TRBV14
TGTGCCAGCAGCCTGGGGGGGGTGGAAGGTTCCTACGAGCAGTACTTC
CASSLGGVEGSYEQYF
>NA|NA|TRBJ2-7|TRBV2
TGTGCCAGCAGTCTGGAGACCCCTAGCGAGCAGTACTTC
CASSLETPSEQYF
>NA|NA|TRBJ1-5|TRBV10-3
TGTGCCATCTATGCAGGGGGCAATCAGCCCCAGCATTTT
CAIYAGGNQPQHF
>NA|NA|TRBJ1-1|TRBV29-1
TGCAGCGTTCTTTGGACACAAGCTTTCTTT
CSVLWTQAFF
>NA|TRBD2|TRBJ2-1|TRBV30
TGTGCCTGGAGAACTAGCGGGGGGACTACCCACTACAATGAGCAGTTCTTC
CAWRTSGGTTHYNEQFF
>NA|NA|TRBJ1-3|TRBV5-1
TGCGCCAGCAGCTTGCGAGGGCCCTATGGAAACACCATATATTTT
CASSLRGPYGNTIYF
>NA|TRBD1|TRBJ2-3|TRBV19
TGTGCCAGCCGGGACAGACGCACAGATACGCAGTATTTT
CASRDRRTDTQYF
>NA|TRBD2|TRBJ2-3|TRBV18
TGTGCCAGCTCACAAGACCGGGGGGGCGATACGCAGTATTTT
CASSQDRGGDTQYF
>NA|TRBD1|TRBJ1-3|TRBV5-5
TGTGCCAGCAGCTCGGAGGACAGGGACCCTGGAAACACCATATATTTT
CASSSEDRDPGNTIYF
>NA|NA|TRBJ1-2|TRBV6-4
TGTGCCAGCAGTGAACAACAGGGTCAAGGCTACACCTTC
CASSEQQGQGYTF
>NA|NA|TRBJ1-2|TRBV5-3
TGTGCCAGAAGCTTGGCACACCGGGGGAACTATGGCTACACCTTC
CARSLAHRGNYGYTF
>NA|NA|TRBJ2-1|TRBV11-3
TGTGCCAGCAGCCAAGGAGTTTCCTCCTACAATGAGCAGTTCTTC
CASSQGVSSYNEQFF
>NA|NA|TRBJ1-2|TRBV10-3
TGTGCCATCAGTGAGTCTCCCCGGGTTGGCTACACCTTC
CAISESPRVGYTF
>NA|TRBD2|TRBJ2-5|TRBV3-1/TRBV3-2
TGTGCCAGCAGCCAAAATCGAGTCCCGGGGGGTGCCCAGTACTTC
CASSQNRVPGGAQYF
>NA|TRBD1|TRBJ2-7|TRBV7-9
TGTGCCAGCAGCCATGAGGACAGGAACTCCTACGAGCAGTACTTC
CASSHEDRNSYEQYF